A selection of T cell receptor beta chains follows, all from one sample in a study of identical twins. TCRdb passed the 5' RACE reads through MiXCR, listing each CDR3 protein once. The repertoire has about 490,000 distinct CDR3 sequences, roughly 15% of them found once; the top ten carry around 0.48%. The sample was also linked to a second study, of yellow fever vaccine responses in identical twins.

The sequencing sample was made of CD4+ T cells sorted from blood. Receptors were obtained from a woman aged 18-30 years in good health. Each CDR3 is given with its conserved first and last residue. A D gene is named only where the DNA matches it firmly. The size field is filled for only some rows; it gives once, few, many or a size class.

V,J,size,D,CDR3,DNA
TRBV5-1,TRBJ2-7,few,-,CASSLFPSADYEQYF,TGCGCCAGCAGCTTGTTTCCTAGCGCAGACTACGAGCAGTACTTC
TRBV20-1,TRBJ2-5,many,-,CSARARLHAQETQYF,TGCAGTGCTAGAGCAAGGCTCCACGCACAAGAGACCCAGTACTTC
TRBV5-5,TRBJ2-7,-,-,CASSRAEREQYF,TGTGCCAGCAGCAGGGCCGAGCGGGAGCAGTACTTC
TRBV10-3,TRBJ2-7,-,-,CAISPSRGEQYF,TGTGCCATCAGTCCCTCAAGAGGCGAGCAGTACTTC
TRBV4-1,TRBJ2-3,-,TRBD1,CASSPRQGAADTQYF,TGCGCCAGCAGCCCCAGACAGGGGGCAGCGGATACGCAGTATTTT
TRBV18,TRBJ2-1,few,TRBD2,CASSPFLSGGNNEQFF,TGTGCCAGCTCACCATTCCTTAGCGGGGGGAACAATGAGCAGTTCTTC
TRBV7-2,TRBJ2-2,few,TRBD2,CASRFSGSHTGELFF,TGTGCCAGCAGGTTTAGCGGGAGCCACACCGGGGAGCTGTTTTTT
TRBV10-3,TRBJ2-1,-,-,CAISGPQGAVLRNEQFF,TGTGCCATCAGTGGCCCCCAGGGAGCGGTCCTGCGGAATGAGCAGTTCTTC
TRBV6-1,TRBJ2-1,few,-,CASGIARDSFRKDNEQFF,TGTGCCAGCGGAATAGCGAGAGACTCCTTTAGAAAGGACAATGAGCAGTTCTTC
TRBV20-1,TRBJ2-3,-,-,CSARVRGWGTDTQYF,TGCAGTGCTAGAGTACGGGGTTGGGGCACAGATACGCAGTATTTT
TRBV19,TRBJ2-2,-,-,CASPAENTGELFF,TGTGCCAGTCCGGCAGAGAACACCGGGGAGCTGTTTTTT
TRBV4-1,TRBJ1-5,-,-,CASSQDVQGKPNQPQHF,TGCGCCAGCAGCCAAGATGTGCAAGGGAAGCCAAATCAGCCCCAGCATTTT
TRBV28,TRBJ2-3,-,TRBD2,CASEDYSGSTDTQYF,TGTGCCAGCGAAGACTATAGCGGGAGCACAGATACGCAGTATTTT
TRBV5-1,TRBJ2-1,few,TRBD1,CASRRPGQGAENEQFF,TGCGCCAGCAGACGCCCGGGACAGGGGGCAGAAAATGAGCAGTTCTTC
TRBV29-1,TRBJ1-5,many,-,CSVEEDRYQPQHF,TGCAGCGTTGAAGAAGACAGATACCAGCCCCAGCATTTT
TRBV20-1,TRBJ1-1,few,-,CSARDWLNTEAFF,TGCAGTGCTAGAGATTGGTTGAACACTGAAGCTTTCTTT
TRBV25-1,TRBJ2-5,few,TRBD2,CATSRRAGGGPETQYF,TGTGCCACCAGCAGGCGAGCGGGGGGAGGTCCAGAGACCCAGTACTTC
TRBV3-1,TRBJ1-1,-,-,CASSRIGTEAFF,TGTGCCAGCAGCCGAATAGGCACTGAAGCTTTCTTT
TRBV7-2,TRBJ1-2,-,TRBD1,CASSYGQGYYGYTF,TGTGCCAGCAGCTATGGACAGGGATACTATGGCTACACCTTC
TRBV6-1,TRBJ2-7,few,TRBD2,CASSPPRGSQEQYF,TGTGCCAGCAGTCCACCGCGGGGGAGCCAGGAGCAGTACTTC
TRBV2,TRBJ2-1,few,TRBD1,CASSERGPYNEQFF,TGTGCCAGCAGTGAGAGGGGGCCCTACAATGAGCAGTTCTTC
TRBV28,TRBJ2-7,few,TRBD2,CASRTGLAGFEQYF,TGTGCCAGCAGAACGGGACTAGCGGGATTCGAGCAGTACTTC
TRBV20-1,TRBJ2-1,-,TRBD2,CSARRIGTSGTSYNEQFF,TGCAGTGCTAGGCGAATAGGGACTAGCGGGACGTCCTACAATGAGCAGTTCTTC
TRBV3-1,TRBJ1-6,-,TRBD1,CASSQGAGGASPLHF,TGTGCCAGCAGCCAAGGCGCAGGGGGGGCTTCACCCCTCCACTTT
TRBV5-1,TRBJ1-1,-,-,CASSLVQGSNTEAFF,TGCGCCAGCAGCTTGGTACAAGGGAGTAACACTGAAGCTTTCTTT
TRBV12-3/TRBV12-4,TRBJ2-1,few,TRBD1,CASSFSQGAYNEQFF,TGTGCCAGCAGTTTCAGTCAGGGGGCCTACAATGAGCAGTTCTTC
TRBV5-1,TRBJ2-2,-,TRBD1,CASSISGTGASTGELFF,TGCGCCAGCAGCATTTCCGGGACAGGGGCGAGCACCGGGGAGCTGTTTTTT
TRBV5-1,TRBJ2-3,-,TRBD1,CASSFKITGQGRSGGTDTQYF,TGCGCCAGCAGCTTTAAGATAACGGGACAGGGAAGGAGCGGAGGCACAGATACGCAGTATTTT
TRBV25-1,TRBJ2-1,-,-,CASSELGRGGGSEQFF,TGTGCCAGCAGTGAATTGGGTCGTGGGGGGGGCAGTGAGCAGTTCTTC
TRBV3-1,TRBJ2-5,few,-,CASSPRWVQETQYF,TGTGCCAGCAGCCCTCGTTGGGTTCAAGAGACCCAGTACTTC
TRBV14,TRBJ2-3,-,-,CASSQDGAYVGTDTQYF,TGTGCCAGCAGCCAAGATGGGGCTTACGTGGGCACAGATACGCAGTATTTT